This T cell receptor beta chain was identified in a study of beta chain features in type 1 diabetes. Since all of the isolated RNA was reverse transcribed, expressed TCRB transcripts were what got sequenced. The study sequenced naive, central memory and regulatory T cell samples to an average of roughly 3.8 million reads. Sequencing was performed with immunoSEQ multiplex PCR; in TCRdb, only in-frame clones are kept and a portion is missing. This sample has 200,000 to 250,000 clones, with about 10% found just once. In all sorted populations, purity surpassed 98%. J gave up 0 bases and V 2 bases, and 1 base lay outside the gene matches. Germline-derived CDR1 and CDR2 are MDHEN and SYDVKM. The CDR3 covers 15 residues.

The chain employs TRBV28 and TRBJ2-3; TRBD2 aligns across 8 bases. Specimen: naive CD4+ T cells from blood. The receptor was derived from a young woman in good health. CDR3 protein: CASSLAGGSTDTQYF. The CDR3 coding sequence is TGTGCCAGCAGTTTAGCGGGAGGCAGCACAGATACGCAGTATTTT.